This T cell receptor (beta chain) derives from a study of regulatory and conventional T cells in RAG deficiency. Some clones are missing from TCRdb's copy, which holds only in-frame ones; the method was immunoSEQ multiplex PCR. The top ten clones hold 5% to 6.5% of a sample with fewer than 35,000 clones, approximately 90% of them seen once. The V and J ends lost 3 bases and 7 bases respectively, with 19 bases between them. CDR3 size: 16 residues. CDR1 KGHSH and CDR2 LQKENI come from the germline V gene. Whole-study results and caveats: Omenn patients showed >80% Treg-Tconv overlap and shorter CDR3 lengths.

This clone was found once. As yet, its antigen is unknown. This sample also appeared in a second study, on regulatory T cells. That paper states: Amplification used 52 TRBV primers and 13 TRBJ primers. In patients, unique TRB V-J pairs were restricted and V/J usage skewed, especially in Tregs.

Material: CD8+ T cells sorted from blood. The receptor was derived from a human donor in good health. The rearrangement uses TRBV18 and TRBJ2-1; D is perhaps TRBD2 (6 bases). CDR3 bases: TGTGCCAGCTCACCCCGCAGGACGGGGGACGAAAATGAGCAGTTCTTC. It translates to CASSPRRTGDENEQFF.